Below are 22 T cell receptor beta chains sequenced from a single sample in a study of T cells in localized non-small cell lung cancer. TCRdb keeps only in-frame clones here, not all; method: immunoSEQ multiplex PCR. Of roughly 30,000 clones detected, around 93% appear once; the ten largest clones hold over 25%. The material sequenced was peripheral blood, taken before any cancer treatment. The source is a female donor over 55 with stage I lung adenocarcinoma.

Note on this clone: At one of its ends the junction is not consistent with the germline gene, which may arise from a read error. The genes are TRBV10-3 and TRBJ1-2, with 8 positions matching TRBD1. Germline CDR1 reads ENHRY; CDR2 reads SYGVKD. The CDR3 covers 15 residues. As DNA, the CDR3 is TGTGCCAGCAGTTATGACAGGGGACAGAAATCCGGCTACACCTTC. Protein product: CASSYDRGQKSGYTF.

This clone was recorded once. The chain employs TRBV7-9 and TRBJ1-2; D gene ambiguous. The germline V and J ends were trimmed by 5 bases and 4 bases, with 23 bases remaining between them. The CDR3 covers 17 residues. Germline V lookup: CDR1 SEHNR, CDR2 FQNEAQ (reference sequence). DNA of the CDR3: TGTGCCAGCAGCCCGTATCGTTTAGGGAAAGAAGGCTATGGCTACACCTTC. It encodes CASSPYRLGKEGYGYTF.

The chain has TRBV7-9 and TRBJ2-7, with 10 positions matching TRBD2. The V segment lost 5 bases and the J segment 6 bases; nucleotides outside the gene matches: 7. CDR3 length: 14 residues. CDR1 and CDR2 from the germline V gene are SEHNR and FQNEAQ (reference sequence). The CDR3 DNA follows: TGTGCCAGCAGCCCGAGCGGGAGGGCCGGCGAGCAGTACTTC. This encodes CASSPSGRAGEQYF.

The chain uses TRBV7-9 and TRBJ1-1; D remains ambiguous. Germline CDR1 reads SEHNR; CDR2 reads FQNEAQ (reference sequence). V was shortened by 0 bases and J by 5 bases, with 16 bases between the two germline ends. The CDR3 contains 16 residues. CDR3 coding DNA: TGTGCCAGCAGCTTAGCGAGGATGGTCCTAGGTACTGAAGCTTTCTTT. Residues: CASSLARMVLGTEAFF.

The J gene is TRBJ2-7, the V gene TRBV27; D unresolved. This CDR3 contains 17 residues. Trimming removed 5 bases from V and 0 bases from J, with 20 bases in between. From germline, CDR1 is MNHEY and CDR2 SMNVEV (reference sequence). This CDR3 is CASSLLFSAATSYEQYF. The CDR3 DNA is TGTGCCAGCAGTCTCCTCTTCTCGGCGGCCACCTCCTACGAGCAGTACTTC.

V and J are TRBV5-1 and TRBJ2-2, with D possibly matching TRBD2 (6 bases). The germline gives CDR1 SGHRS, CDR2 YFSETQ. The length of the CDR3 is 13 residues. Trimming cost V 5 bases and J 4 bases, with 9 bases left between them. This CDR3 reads CASRDGGTGELFF. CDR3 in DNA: TGCGCCAGCAGGGACGGGGGCACCGGGGAGCTGTTTTTT.

CDR3 DNA: TGCGCCAGCAGCTTGTTAGCTAGCGGGAGGGCCTCGGCCTACAATGAGCAGTTCTTC. Its translation is CASSLLASGRASAYNEQFF. The chain has TRBV5-1 and TRBJ2-1; TRBD2 matches 12 bases. The CDR3 is 19 residues long. Germline assignment: CDR1 SGHRS and CDR2 YFSETQ. V shed 1 base, J shed 2 bases, and the junction held 10 bases outside the gene matches.

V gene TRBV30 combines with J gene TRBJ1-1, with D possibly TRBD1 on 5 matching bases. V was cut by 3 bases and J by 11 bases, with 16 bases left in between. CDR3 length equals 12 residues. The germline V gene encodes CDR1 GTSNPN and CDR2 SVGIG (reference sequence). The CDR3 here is CAWRTDALSAFF. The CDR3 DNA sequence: TGTGCCTGGAGGACAGACGCGTTAAGTGCTTTCTTT.

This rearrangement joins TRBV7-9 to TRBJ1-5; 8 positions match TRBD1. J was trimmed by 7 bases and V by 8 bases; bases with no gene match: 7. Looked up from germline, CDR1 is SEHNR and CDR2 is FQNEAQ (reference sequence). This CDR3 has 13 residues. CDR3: CASSRGQEQPQHF. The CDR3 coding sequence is TGTGCCAGCTCCAGGGGGCAAGAGCAGCCCCAGCATTTT.

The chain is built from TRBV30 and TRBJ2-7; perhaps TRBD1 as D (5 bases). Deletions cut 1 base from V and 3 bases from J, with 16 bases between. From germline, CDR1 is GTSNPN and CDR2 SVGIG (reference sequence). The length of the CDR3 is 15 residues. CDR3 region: CAWSGSQGIHYEQYF. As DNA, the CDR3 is TGTGCCTGGAGTGGAAGTCAGGGAATCCACTACGAGCAGTACTTC.

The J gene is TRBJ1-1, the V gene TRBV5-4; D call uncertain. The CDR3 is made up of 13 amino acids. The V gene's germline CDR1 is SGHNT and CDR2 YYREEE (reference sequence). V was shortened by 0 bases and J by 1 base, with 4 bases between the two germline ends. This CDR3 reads CASSLDKNTEAFF. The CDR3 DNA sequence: TGTGCCAGCAGCTTGGACAAGAACACTGAAGCTTTCTTT.

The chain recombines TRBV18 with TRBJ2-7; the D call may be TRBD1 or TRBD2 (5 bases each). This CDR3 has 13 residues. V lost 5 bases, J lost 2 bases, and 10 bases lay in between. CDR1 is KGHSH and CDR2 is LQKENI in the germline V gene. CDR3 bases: TGTGCCAGCTCAGGGGGTCAGCCCTACGAGCAGTACTTC. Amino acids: CASSGGQPYEQYF.

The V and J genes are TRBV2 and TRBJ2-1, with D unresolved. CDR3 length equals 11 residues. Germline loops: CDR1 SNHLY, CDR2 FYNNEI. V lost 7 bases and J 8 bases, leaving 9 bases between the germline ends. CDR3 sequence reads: CASKREYEQFF. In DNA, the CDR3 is TGTGCCAGCAAACGTGAATATGAGCAGTTCTTC. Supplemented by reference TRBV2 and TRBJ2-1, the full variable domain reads EPEVTQTPSHQVTQMGQEVILRCVPISNHLYFYWYRQILGQKVEFLVSFYNNEISEKSEIFDDQFSVERPDGSNFTLKIRSTKLEDSAMYFCASKREYEQFFGPGTRLTVL.

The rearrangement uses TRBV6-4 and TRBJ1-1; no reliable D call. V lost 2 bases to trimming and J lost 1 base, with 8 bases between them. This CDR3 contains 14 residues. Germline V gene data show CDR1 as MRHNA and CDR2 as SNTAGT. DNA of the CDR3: TGTGCCAGCAGTGACCAGGCGGGGAACACTGAAGCTTTCTTT. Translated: CASSDQAGNTEAFF.

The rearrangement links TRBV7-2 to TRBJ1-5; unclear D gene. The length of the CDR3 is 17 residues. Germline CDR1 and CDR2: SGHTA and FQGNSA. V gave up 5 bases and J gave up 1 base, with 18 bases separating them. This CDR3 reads CASSARRVLGSNQPQHF. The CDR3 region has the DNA TGTGCCAGCAGCGCGAGGAGGGTCCTCGGCAGCAATCAGCCCCAGCATTTT.

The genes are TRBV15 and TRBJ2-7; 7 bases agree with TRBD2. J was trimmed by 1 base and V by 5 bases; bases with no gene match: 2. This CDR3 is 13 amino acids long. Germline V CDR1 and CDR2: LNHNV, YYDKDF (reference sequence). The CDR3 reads CATSGGLSYEQYF. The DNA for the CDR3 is TGTGCCACCAGCGGGGGACTATCCTACGAGCAGTACTTC.

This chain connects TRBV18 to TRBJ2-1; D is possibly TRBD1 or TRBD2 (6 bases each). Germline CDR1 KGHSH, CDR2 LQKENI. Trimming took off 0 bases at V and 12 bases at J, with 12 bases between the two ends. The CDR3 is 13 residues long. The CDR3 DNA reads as TGTGCCAGCTCACCACCGAGAGGGGGAGGGCAGTTCTTC. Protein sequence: CASSPPRGGGQFF.

CDR3 protein: CASSRDANEQFF. The CDR3 bases are TGCGCCAGCAGCCGTGACGCCAATGAGCAGTTCTTC. The chain joins TRBV5-1 to TRBJ2-1; D is unclear. The CDR3 totals 12 residues. V lost 4 bases and J 6 bases, leaving 8 bases between the germline ends. Germline loops: CDR1 SGHRS, CDR2 YFSETQ.

The CDR3 DNA follows: TGTGCCAGCAGCACCCAAAACACCGGGGAGCTGTTTTTT. Protein: CASSTQNTGELFF. J is TRBJ2-2 and V is TRBV5-4; D not resolved. The CDR3 is 13 amino acids. Trimming shortened V by 4 bases and J by 2 bases, and 6 bases separated the two germline ends. Germline assignment: CDR1 SGHNT and CDR2 YYREEE (reference sequence). The complete variable domain, with remaining parts taken from reference TRBV5-4 and TRBJ2-2, reads ETGVTQSPTHLIKTRGQQVTLRCSSQSGHNTVSWYQQALGQGPQFIFQYYREEENGRGNFPPRFSGLQFPNYSSELNVNALELDDSALYLCASSTQNTGELFFGEGSRLTVL.

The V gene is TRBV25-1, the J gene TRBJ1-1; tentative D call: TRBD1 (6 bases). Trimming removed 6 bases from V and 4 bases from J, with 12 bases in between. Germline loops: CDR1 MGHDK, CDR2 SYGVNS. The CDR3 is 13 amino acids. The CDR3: CASRDRRTTEAFF. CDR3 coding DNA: TGTGCCAGCAGGGACAGACGAACCACTGAAGCTTTCTTT.

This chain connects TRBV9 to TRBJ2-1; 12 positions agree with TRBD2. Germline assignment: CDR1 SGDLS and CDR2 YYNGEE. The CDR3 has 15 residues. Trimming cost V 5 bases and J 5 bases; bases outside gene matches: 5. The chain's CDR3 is CASSLAGGLNNEQFF. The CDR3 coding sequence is TGTGCCAGCAGTCTAGCGGGAGGGTTAAACAATGAGCAGTTCTTC.

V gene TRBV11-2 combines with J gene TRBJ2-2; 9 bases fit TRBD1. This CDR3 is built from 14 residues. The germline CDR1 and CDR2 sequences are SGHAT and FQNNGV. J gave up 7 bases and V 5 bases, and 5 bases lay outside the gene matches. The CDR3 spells CASSAGTGSGELFF. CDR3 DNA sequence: TGTGCCAGCAGCGCAGGGACAGGGAGCGGGGAGCTGTTTTTT.